This T cell receptor (beta chain) is drawn from a study of metastatic and nonmetastatic thyroid tumors. The wider study: Repertoires were compared across blood and tumor or nodule tissue from malignant and benign thyroid patients.

Study-wide results and limits: It was reported that TCR beta diversity was significantly higher in malignant thyroid tumors than benign nodules, in blood and tumor.

As handled by the study authors: Variation in CDR3 across clinicopathological groups served as the basis for constructing a distant-metastasis classifier in papillary thyroid cancer. TCRdb re-clonotyped the PCR reads through MiXCR. TCRdb's processing, not the authors' own work, is the source of the V and J calls. The sample holds 11,000 to 15,000 clones, 25% seen once. Comments on this clone: Its antigen is unknown.

Every patient underwent thyroid surgery untreated. The TCR comes from a female donor with papillary thyroid cancer or a benign thyroid nodule (not recorded which). Some clones in this sample may be carry-over from other donors' samples. The sequencing sample was made of tumor tissue.

Here the CDR3 DNA reads TGTGCCAGCAGTACTCGGGGGGTCTCTGGGGCCAACGTCCTGACTTTC. It is translated as CASSTRGVSGANVLTF. V usage is TRBV6-6 and J usage is TRBJ2-6; 7 bases line up with TRBD2. Germline V gives CDR1 MNHNY, CDR2 SVGAGI (reference sequence). Losses at the gene ends were 5 bases for V and 0 bases for J; bases not matched to a gene: 4. CDR3 length: 16 amino acids.